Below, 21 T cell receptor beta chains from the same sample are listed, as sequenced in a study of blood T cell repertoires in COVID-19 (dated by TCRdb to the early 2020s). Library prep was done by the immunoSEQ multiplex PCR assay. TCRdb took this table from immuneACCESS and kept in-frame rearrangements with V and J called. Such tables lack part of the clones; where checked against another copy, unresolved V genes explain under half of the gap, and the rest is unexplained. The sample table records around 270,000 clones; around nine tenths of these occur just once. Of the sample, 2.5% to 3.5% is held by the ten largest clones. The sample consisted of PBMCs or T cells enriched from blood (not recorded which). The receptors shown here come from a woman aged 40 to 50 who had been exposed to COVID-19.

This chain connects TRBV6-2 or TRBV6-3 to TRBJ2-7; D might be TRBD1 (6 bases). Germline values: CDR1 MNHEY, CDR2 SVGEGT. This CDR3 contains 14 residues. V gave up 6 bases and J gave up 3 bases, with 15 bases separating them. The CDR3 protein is CASSQDRLYYEQYV. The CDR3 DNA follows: TGTGCCAGCAGCCAGGACAGACTATACTACGAGCAGTACGTC.

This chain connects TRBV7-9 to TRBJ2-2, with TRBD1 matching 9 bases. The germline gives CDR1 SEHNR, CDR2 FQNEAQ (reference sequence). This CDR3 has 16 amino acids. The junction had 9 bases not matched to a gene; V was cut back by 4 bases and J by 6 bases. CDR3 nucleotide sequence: TGTGCCAGCAGCTCGATAACCGGGACAGGGCCCGGGGAGCTGTTTTTT. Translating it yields CASSSITGTGPGELFF.

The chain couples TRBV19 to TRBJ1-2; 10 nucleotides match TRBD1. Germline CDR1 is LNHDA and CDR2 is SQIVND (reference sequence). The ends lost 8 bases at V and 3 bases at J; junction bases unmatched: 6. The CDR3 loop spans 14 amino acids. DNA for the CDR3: TGTGCCAGTGACAGGGGGCTCGGGGACTATGGCTACACCTTC. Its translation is CASDRGLGDYGYTF.

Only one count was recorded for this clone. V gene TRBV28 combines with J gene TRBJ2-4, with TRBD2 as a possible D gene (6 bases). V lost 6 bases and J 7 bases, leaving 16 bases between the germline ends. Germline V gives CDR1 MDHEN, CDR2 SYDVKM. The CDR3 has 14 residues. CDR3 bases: TGTGCCAGCAGCCGGAGGGCGCAAAACAACATTCAGTACTTC. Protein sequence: CASSRRAQNNIQYF.

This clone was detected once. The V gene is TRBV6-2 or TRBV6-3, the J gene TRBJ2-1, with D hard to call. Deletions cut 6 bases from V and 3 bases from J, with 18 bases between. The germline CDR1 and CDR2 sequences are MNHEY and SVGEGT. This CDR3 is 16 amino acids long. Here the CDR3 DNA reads TGTGCCAGCAGCCTCGACATTCCCCAAAGCTACAATGAGCAGTTCTTC. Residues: CASSLDIPQSYNEQFF.

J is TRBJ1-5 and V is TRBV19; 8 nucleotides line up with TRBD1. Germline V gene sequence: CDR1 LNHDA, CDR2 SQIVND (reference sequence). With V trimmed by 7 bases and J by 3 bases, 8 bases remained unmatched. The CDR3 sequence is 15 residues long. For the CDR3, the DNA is TGTGCCAGTACCGAGAGGACAGGGATCAATCAGCCCCAGCATTTT. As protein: CASTERTGINQPQHF.

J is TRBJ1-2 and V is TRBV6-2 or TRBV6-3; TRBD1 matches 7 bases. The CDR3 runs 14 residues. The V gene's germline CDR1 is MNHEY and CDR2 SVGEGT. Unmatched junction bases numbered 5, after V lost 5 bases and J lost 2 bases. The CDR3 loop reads CASSPAGGNYGYTF. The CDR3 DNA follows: TGTGCCAGCAGTCCAGCAGGGGGGAACTATGGCTACACCTTC.

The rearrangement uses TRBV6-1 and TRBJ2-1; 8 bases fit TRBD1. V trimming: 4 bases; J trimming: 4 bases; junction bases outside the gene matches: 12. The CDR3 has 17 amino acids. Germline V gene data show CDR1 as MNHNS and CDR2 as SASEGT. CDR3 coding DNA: TGTGCCAGCAGTGGGGCCAGGGGGCAACTAGTATACAATGAGCAGTTCTTC. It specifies CASSGARGQLVYNEQFF.

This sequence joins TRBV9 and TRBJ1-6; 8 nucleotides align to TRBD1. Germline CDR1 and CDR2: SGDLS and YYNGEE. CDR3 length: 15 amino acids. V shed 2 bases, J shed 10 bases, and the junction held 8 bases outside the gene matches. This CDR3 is CASSVSTGVSSPLHF. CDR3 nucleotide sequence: TGTGCCAGCAGCGTCTCGACAGGGGTTAGCTCACCCCTCCACTTT. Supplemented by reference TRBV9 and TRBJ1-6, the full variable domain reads DSGVTQTPKHLITATGQRVTLRCSPRSGDLSVYWYQQSLDQGLQFLIQYYNGEERAKGNILERFSAQQFPDLHSELNLSSLELGDSALYFCASSVSTGVSSPLHFGNGTRLTVT.

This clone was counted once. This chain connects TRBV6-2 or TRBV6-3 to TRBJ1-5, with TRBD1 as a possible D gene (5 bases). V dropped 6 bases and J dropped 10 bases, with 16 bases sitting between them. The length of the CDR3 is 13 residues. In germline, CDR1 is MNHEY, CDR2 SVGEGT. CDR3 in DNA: TGTGCCAGCAGCCACGGGGGGACCAGACCCCAGCATTTT. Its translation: CASSHGGTRPQHF.

CDR3 in DNA: TGTGCCAGCAGCTCCCGGGACACATCATCCTACGAGCAGTACGTC. Its translation: CASSSRDTSSYEQYV. The chain links TRBV5-5 to TRBJ2-7; TRBD1 might be the D (6 bases). CDR3 size: 15 residues. CDR1 SGHKS and CDR2 YYEKEE come from the germline V gene (reference sequence). V lost 3 bases and J 1 base, leaving 14 bases between the germline ends.

CDR3 sequence: CASSLGGISGYGYTF. CDR3 nucleotide sequence: TGTGCCAGCAGCTTGGGAGGGATCTCCGGCTATGGCTACACCTTC. This sequence joins TRBV5-4 and TRBJ1-2; D gene uncertain. The CDR3 has 15 residues. V was cut by 0 bases and J by 4 bases, with 13 bases left in between. From germline, CDR1 is SGHNT and CDR2 YYREEE (reference sequence).

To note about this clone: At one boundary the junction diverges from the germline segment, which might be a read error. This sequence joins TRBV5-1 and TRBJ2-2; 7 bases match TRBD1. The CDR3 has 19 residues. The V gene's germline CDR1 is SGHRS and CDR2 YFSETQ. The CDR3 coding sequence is TGTGCCAGCAGCTTGAAGGTCGACAGGGAAGAATTGAACACCGGGGAGCTGTTTTTT. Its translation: CASSLKVDREELNTGELFF.

The CDR3 region has the DNA TGTGCCAGCAGGGGAGAGGGCAATCAGCCCCAGCATTTT. Protein: CASRGEGNQPQHF. The rearrangement uses TRBV14 and TRBJ1-5; D not resolved. The germline V gene encodes CDR1 SGHDN and CDR2 FVKESK. V was clipped by 6 bases and J by 2 bases, with 8 bases between them. This CDR3 comprises 13 residues.

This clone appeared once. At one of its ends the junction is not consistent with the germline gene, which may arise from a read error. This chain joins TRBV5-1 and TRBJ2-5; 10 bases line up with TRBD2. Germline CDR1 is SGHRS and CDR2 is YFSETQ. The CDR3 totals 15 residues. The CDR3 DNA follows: TGTGCCAGCAGCCCGAGCGGGAGGGCCGAAGAGACCCAGTACTTC. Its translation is CASSPSGRAEETQYF.

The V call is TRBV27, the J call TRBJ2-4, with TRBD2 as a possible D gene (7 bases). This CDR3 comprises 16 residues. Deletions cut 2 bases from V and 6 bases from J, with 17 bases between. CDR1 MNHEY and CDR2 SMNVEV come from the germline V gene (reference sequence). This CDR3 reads CASSLGFGRGLNIQYF. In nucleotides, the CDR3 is TGTGCCAGCAGTTTAGGGTTCGGGCGGGGGCTAAACATTCAGTACTTC.

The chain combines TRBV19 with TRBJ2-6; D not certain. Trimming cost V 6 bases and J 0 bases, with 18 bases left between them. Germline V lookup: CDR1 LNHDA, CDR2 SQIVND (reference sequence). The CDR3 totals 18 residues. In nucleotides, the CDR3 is TGTGCCAGTAGGTTACAGCATTTCGAATACTCTGGGGCCAACGTCCTGACTTTC. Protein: CASRLQHFEYSGANVLTF.

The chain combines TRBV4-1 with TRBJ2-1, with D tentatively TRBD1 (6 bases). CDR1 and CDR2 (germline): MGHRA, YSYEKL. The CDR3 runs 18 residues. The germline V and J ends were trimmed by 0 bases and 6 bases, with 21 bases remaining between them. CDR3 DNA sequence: TGCGCCAGCAGCCAAGAAGGAATGACAAGCAGGGGCCTCAATGAGCAGTTCTTC. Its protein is CASSQEGMTSRGLNEQFF.

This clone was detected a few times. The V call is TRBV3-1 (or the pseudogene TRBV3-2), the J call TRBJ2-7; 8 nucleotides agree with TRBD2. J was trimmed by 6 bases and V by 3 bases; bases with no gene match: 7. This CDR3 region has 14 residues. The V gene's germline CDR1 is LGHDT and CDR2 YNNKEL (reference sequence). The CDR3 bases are TGTGCCAGCAGCCACGGGGGGGCGACCTCCGAGCAGTACTTC. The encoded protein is CASSHGGATSEQYF.

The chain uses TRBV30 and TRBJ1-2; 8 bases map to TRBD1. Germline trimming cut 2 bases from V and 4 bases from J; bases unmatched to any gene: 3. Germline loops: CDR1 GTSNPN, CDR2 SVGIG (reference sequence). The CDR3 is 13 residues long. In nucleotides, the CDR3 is TGTGCCTGGAGTCAGGACAGGGCCTATGGCTACACCTTC. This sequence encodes CAWSQDRAYGYTF.

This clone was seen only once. The chain's CDR3 is CATSPLGLTGEQETQYF. Written as DNA, the CDR3 is TGTGCCACCAGTCCTTTAGGATTGACAGGGGAGCAAGAGACCCAGTACTTC. This rearrangement joins TRBV24-1 to TRBJ2-5; 8 bases line up with TRBD1. Germline V gene lookup returns CDR1 KGHDR and CDR2 SFDVKD. V shed 6 bases, J shed 2 bases, and the junction held 13 bases outside the gene matches. This CDR3 is 17 amino acids long.